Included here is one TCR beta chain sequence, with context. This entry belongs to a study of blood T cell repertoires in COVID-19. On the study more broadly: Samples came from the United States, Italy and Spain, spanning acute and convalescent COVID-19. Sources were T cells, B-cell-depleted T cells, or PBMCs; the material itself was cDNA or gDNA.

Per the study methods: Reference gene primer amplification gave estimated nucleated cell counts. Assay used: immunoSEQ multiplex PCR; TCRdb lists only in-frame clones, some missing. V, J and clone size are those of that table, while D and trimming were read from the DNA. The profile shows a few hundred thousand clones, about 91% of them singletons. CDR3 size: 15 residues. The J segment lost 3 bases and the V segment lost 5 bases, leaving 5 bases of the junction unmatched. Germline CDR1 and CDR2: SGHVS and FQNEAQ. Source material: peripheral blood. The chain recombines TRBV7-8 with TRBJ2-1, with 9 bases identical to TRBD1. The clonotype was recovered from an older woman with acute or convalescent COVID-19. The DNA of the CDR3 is TGTGCCAGCAGCCCTACAGGGGGCGTCTACAATGAGCAGTTCTTC. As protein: CASSPTGGVYNEQFF.